A selection of T cell receptor beta chains follows, all from one sample in a study of OX40 agonist ivuxolimab in advanced cancers. TCRdb's table, derived via immunoSEQ multiplex PCR, lists solely in-frame clones and lacks some. The data show tens of thousands of clones, with around 90% seen just once and 1.3% held by the top ten. The specimen comprised CD4+ or CD8+ T cells sorted from blood, sampled in a trial of the OX40 agonist ivuxolimab. Receptor source: an adult with an advanced solid tumor such as melanoma, head and neck, liver or kidney cancer. The CDR3 runs from the conserved cysteine through the conserved F or W. Fields, in order: CDR3 protein, J gene, V gene.

cdr3_aa: CASRQTGGEQYF
j_call: TRBJ2-7
v_call: TRBV25-1

cdr3_aa: CASSATGTGGNEKLFF
j_call: TRBJ1-4
v_call: TRBV6-1

cdr3_aa: CASRTTSGRSYEQYF
j_call: TRBJ2-7
v_call: TRBV6-6

cdr3_aa: CASSLLGTGGTTNEKLFF
j_call: TRBJ1-4
v_call: TRBV28

cdr3_aa: CASSPPGGGGVYNEQFF
j_call: TRBJ2-1
v_call: TRBV18

cdr3_aa: CASSIDSQGLNQPQHF
j_call: TRBJ1-5
v_call: TRBV19

cdr3_aa: CASSEGGGVYEQYF
j_call: TRBJ2-7
v_call: TRBV10-1

cdr3_aa: CASSYSGAGAYEQYF
j_call: TRBJ2-7
v_call: TRBV6-5

cdr3_aa: CASSKGRAAVYEQFF
j_call: TRBJ2-1
v_call: TRBV19

cdr3_aa: CASTSYEQYF
j_call: TRBJ2-7
v_call: TRBV6-1

cdr3_aa: CASSLWGRVSEAFF
j_call: TRBJ1-1
v_call: TRBV5-5

cdr3_aa: CASSEGGYGYTF
j_call: TRBJ1-2
v_call: TRBV10-2

cdr3_aa: CASSSGTYSTDTQYF
j_call: TRBJ2-3
v_call: TRBV11-2

cdr3_aa: CASRGSTNEKLFF
j_call: TRBJ1-4
v_call: TRBV2

cdr3_aa: CASSGIYGYTF
j_call: TRBJ1-2
v_call: TRBV28

cdr3_aa: CASSLSGAKDTQYF
j_call: TRBJ2-3
v_call: TRBV7-3

cdr3_aa: CATRPLTSGASYNEQFF
j_call: TRBJ2-1
v_call: TRBV19

cdr3_aa: CASSQGVGNTEAFF
j_call: TRBJ1-1
v_call: TRBV5-1

cdr3_aa: CARSFGVRETQYF
j_call: TRBJ2-5
v_call: TRBV5-3

cdr3_aa: CASSSGQAATNEKLFF
j_call: TRBJ1-4
v_call: TRBV28

cdr3_aa: CASSDSYRRYNEQFF
j_call: TRBJ2-1
v_call: TRBV2

cdr3_aa: CASSLELADTDTQYF
j_call: TRBJ2-3
v_call: TRBV5-1

cdr3_aa: CAWGRYGYTF
j_call: TRBJ1-2
v_call: TRBV30

cdr3_aa: CASSQARDSQETQYF
j_call: TRBJ2-5
v_call: TRBV4-1

cdr3_aa: CASSQGLAGGLPDTQYF
j_call: TRBJ2-3
v_call: TRBV7-6

cdr3_aa: CASSSQGSYNEQFF
j_call: TRBJ2-1
v_call: TRBV7-3

cdr3_aa: CASSGRGNTEAFF
j_call: TRBJ1-1
v_call: TRBV18